The clone carrying this T cell receptor beta chain was counted between two and nine times. The trim removed 5 bases at V and 0 bases at J, leaving 8 bases unmatched. The CDR3 covers 16 residues. The germline gives CDR1 MNHNY, CDR2 SVGAGI (reference sequence). Use of 60 Vbeta and 13 Jbeta primers characterized the PCR. Only in-frame clones appear in the TCRdb table, and some are missing; sequencing was by immunoSEQ multiplex PCR. The data contain about 94,000 clones, 79% of them singletons. This sample was included in a study of cytomegalovirus exposure and HLA in healthy donors. This chain joins TRBV6-6 and TRBJ2-3; 7 bases are shared with TRBD1. This TCR was sampled from a woman aged 40-49 years in good health and CMV-seronegative. The material sequenced was PBMCs. The CDR3 spells CASSTGWDRSTDTQYF. Written as DNA, the CDR3 is TGTGCCAGCAGTACTGGGTGGGACAGAAGCACAGATACGCAGTATTTT.